The rows below give T cell receptor beta chains drawn from one sample of a study of tumor and adjacent non-tumor tissue in lung cancer. Each CDR3 protein gets one entry after TCRdb re-called the multiplex PCR reads with MiXCR. The sample has 70,000 to 80,000 distinct CDR3 sequences; roughly two thirds are singletons. Sequenced: lung tumor tissue. These receptors originate from a woman aged 40 to 50 with non-small cell lung cancer. CDR3s include the opening cysteine and the closing phenylalanine or tryptophan. A D gene is named only where the DNA matches it firmly. Clone size appears in some rows only: once, few, many, or a class for an expanded clone.

J gene: TRBJ2-1
CDR3 length: 16
V gene: TRBV6-6
D gene: -
clone size: -
CDR3 DNA: TGTGCCAGCAACAAACAGGGACAACACTCCTACAATGAGCAGTTCTTC
CDR3 protein: CASNKQGQHSYNEQFF

J gene: TRBJ1-2
CDR3 length: 14
V gene: TRBV24-1
D gene: TRBD1
clone size: many
CDR3 DNA: TGTGCCACCAGTGATCGGGACAGGCCCGGGGGCTACACCTTC
CDR3 protein: CATSDRDRPGGYTF

J gene: TRBJ2-3
CDR3 length: 17
V gene: TRBV4-1
D gene: -
clone size: -
CDR3 DNA: TGCGCCAGCAGCCAAGATGACGTCCTATTGAGCACAGATACGCAGTATTTT
CDR3 protein: CASSQDDVLLSTDTQYF

J gene: TRBJ2-2
CDR3 length: 14
V gene: TRBV6-1
D gene: -
clone size: many
CDR3 DNA: TGTGCCAGCAGTGCCTACAAGAACACCGGGGAGCTGTTTTTT
CDR3 protein: CASSAYKNTGELFF

J gene: TRBJ2-1
CDR3 length: 14
V gene: TRBV4-1
D gene: -
clone size: -
CDR3 DNA: TGCGCCAGCAGCCAGGGGAGTGTGAGCGATGAGCTGTTCTTC
CDR3 protein: CASSQGSVSDELFF

J gene: TRBJ2-3
CDR3 length: 16
V gene: TRBV6-5
D gene: -
clone size: -
CDR3 DNA: TGTGCCAGCAGTTGCTCTCCCCCGGGGGGGACAGGTACGCAGTATTTT
CDR3 protein: CASSCSPPGGTGTQYF

J gene: TRBJ2-1
CDR3 length: 18
V gene: TRBV20-1
D gene: TRBD1
clone size: few
CDR3 DNA: TGCAGTGCACCTCCGGGACAGGGGGCGGGGGAATCTAACAATGAGCAGTTCTTC
CDR3 protein: CSAPPGQGAGESNNEQFF

J gene: TRBJ2-1
CDR3 length: 15
V gene: TRBV7-9
D gene: TRBD1
clone size: few
CDR3 DNA: TGTGCCAGCAGCCCCGACAGGGGAACAGGGAATGAGCAGTTCTTC
CDR3 protein: CASSPDRGTGNEQFF

J gene: TRBJ2-7
CDR3 length: 9
V gene: TRBV20-1
D gene: -
clone size: many
CDR3 DNA: TGCAGTGCTAGAGACGAGGAGCTCTTC
CDR3 protein: CSARDEELF

J gene: TRBJ2-7
CDR3 length: 14
V gene: TRBV6-6
D gene: -
clone size: -
CDR3 DNA: TGTGCCAGCAGACACAGGGACTGGCAGTACGAGCAGTACTTC
CDR3 protein: CASRHRDWQYEQYF

J gene: TRBJ2-3
CDR3 length: 17
V gene: TRBV12-3/TRBV12-4
D gene: -
clone size: -
CDR3 DNA: TGTGCCAGCAGTTCGGGATTCAAGGAAGGGGAACATAAGCCCCAGTATTTT
CDR3 protein: CASSSGFKEGEHKPQYF

J gene: TRBJ1-2
CDR3 length: 15
V gene: TRBV7-9
D gene: -
clone size: -
CDR3 DNA: TGTGCCAACAGCTTAGTAGGGAACAAGGTCTATGGCTACACCTTC
CDR3 protein: CANSLVGNKVYGYTF

J gene: TRBJ2-5
CDR3 length: 15
V gene: TRBV25-1
D gene: -
clone size: -
CDR3 DNA: TGTGCCAGCAGTGCGCGCGCCTCCCCCCAAGAGACCCAATACTTC
CDR3 protein: CASSARASPQETQYF

J gene: TRBJ2-3
CDR3 length: 15
V gene: TRBV6-5
D gene: TRBD2
clone size: -
CDR3 DNA: TGTCCCTGCAGTACTAGCGCCTCTTCCCTCGGGCACCTGTATTTC
CDR3 protein: CPCSTSASSLGHLYF

J gene: TRBJ1-3
CDR3 length: 13
V gene: TRBV28
D gene: -
clone size: -
CDR3 DNA: TGTGCCAACAGCCCAAGCCCTGGAAACACCATATATTTT
CDR3 protein: CANSPSPGNTIYF

J gene: TRBJ2-7
CDR3 length: 14
V gene: TRBV6-1
D gene: -
clone size: many
CDR3 DNA: TGTGCCAGTTATTCAACATTTCTAGGCTACGAGCAGTACTTC
CDR3 protein: CASYSTFLGYEQYF

J gene: TRBJ2-3
CDR3 length: 18
V gene: TRBV6-1
D gene: -
clone size: -
CDR3 DNA: TGTACCAGCAGTGAACGGGTGAGGGCAACCCTCGTCATAGACACGCAGTATTTT
CDR3 protein: CTSSERVRATLVIDTQYF

J gene: TRBJ1-4
CDR3 length: 14
V gene: TRBV5-6
D gene: -
clone size: -
CDR3 DNA: TGTGACAGCAGCTGGTGGGGGGCGCGTGAAAAACTGTTTTTT
CDR3 protein: CDSSWWGAREKLFF

J gene: TRBJ1-1
CDR3 length: 15
V gene: TRBV6-1
D gene: TRBD1
clone size: -
CDR3 DNA: TGTACCAGCAAGCTGGACAGGGGTATGAACACTGAAGCTTTCTTT
CDR3 protein: CTSKLDRGMNTEAFF

J gene: TRBJ1-2
CDR3 length: 14
V gene: TRBV10-2
D gene: TRBD1
clone size: many
CDR3 DNA: TGCGCCAGCAGTGCCACAGGGGGGGACTATGGCTACACCTTC
CDR3 protein: CASSATGGDYGYTF

J gene: TRBJ2-5
CDR3 length: 15
V gene: TRBV11-3
D gene: -
clone size: -
CDR3 DNA: TGTGCCAGGAGCCCGGACGACTTAGGCCAGGACACCCAGTACTTC
CDR3 protein: CARSPDDLGQDTQYF

J gene: TRBJ2-7
CDR3 length: 12
V gene: TRBV29-1
D gene: -
clone size: -
CDR3 DNA: TGCAGCGGTGAGAGGGGCGACAATGAGCAGTACTTC
CDR3 protein: CSGERGDNEQYF

J gene: TRBJ2-5
CDR3 length: 18
V gene: TRBV11-2
D gene: -
clone size: -
CDR3 DNA: TGTGCTATCAGCCCTAATGGGGGGGGGCCCCGCTTGCAAGTGACCCAGTACTTC
CDR3 protein: CAISPNGGGPRLQVTQYF

J gene: TRBJ1-2
CDR3 length: 14
V gene: TRBV20-1
D gene: TRBD1
clone size: many
CDR3 DNA: TGCAGTGCTAGTGAAGGACAGGTCTTCTATGGCTACACCTTC
CDR3 protein: CSASEGQVFYGYTF

J gene: TRBJ2-3
CDR3 length: 18
V gene: TRBV10-1
D gene: TRBD2
clone size: -
CDR3 DNA: TGCGCCAGCCGTGAGGAACCCGGACTAGCGGGTAGCACAGATACGCAGTATTTT
CDR3 protein: CASREEPGLAGSTDTQYF

J gene: TRBJ2-1
CDR3 length: 16
V gene: TRBV30
D gene: -
clone size: many
CDR3 DNA: TGTGCCTGGAGTACCGAAGCGGCGGGTGGATACAATGAGCAGTTCTTC
CDR3 protein: CAWSTEAAGGYNEQFF

J gene: TRBJ2-7
CDR3 length: 21
V gene: TRBV4-1
D gene: -
clone size: -
CDR3 DNA: TGCACCAGCAGCCAAGCAGATACGGAGGGGAAAGGGTATATCCGACCTTACGAGCAGCACTTC
CDR3 protein: CTSSQADTEGKGYIRPYEQHF

J gene: TRBJ1-5
CDR3 length: 16
V gene: TRBV6-1
D gene: TRBD1
clone size: -
CDR3 DNA: TGTGCTAGCACCCCCCGGGACAGAGCCTACAATCAGCCCCAGGATTTT
CDR3 protein: CASTPRDRAYNQPQDF

J gene: TRBJ1-2
CDR3 length: 15
V gene: TRBV6-6
D gene: -
clone size: once
CDR3 DNA: TGTGCCAGTAGTTACAGTGGGGAAGGGCTCGGGGGCTACACCTTC
CDR3 protein: CASSYSGEGLGGYTF

J gene: TRBJ1-2
CDR3 length: 15
V gene: TRBV6-5
D gene: -
clone size: -
CDR3 DNA: TGTGCCAGCAGTTACGGTGCAGGGTCTGACTATGATTACACCTTC
CDR3 protein: CASSYGAGSDYDYTF

J gene: TRBJ2-7
CDR3 length: 14
V gene: TRBV11-1
D gene: TRBD1
clone size: -
CDR3 DNA: TGTGCCAGCAGCCGGGGACAGAACTTCTATGAGCAGTACTTC
CDR3 protein: CASSRGQNFYEQYF

J gene: TRBJ1-3
CDR3 length: 14
V gene: TRBV30
D gene: TRBD1
clone size: -
CDR3 DNA: TGTGCCTGGAGTGTCGCAGGGGGCGACCACACCATATATTTT
CDR3 protein: CAWSVAGGDHTIYF

J gene: TRBJ1-4
CDR3 length: 13
V gene: TRBV29-1
D gene: -
clone size: -
CDR3 DNA: TGCAGCGTATTCGGACATGGGGAAGAAAAACTGTTTTTT
CDR3 protein: CSVFGHGEEKLFF

J gene: TRBJ1-5
CDR3 length: 15
V gene: TRBV6-5
D gene: -
clone size: -
CDR3 DNA: TGTGCCAGCAGTTACTCGATAGGGAATGATCAACCACAGCATTTT
CDR3 protein: CASSYSIGNDQPQHF

J gene: TRBJ2-7
CDR3 length: 15
V gene: TRBV6-6
D gene: TRBD1
clone size: many
CDR3 DNA: TGTGCCAGCAGTACCCCGGGACAGGGACGTTACGAGCAGTACTTC
CDR3 protein: CASSTPGQGRYEQYF

J gene: TRBJ2-5
CDR3 length: 13
V gene: TRBV11-3
D gene: -
clone size: -
CDR3 DNA: TGTGCCAGCGCCTTCGGGGTTCAAGAGACCCAGTACTTC
CDR3 protein: CASAFGVQETQYF

J gene: TRBJ1-3
CDR3 length: 18
V gene: TRBV5-1
D gene: -
clone size: -
CDR3 DNA: TGCGCCAGCAGCCTGTCCCCTAGTGGGTTGACCTCTGGAAACACCATTTATTTT
CDR3 protein: CASSLSPSGLTSGNTIYF

J gene: TRBJ1-6
CDR3 length: 14
V gene: TRBV6-2/TRBV6-3
D gene: -
clone size: -
CDR3 DNA: TGTGCCAGCAGCATACGTGAGTTTGGGTCGCCCCTCCACTTT
CDR3 protein: CASSIREFGSPLHF

J gene: TRBJ1-1
CDR3 length: 8
V gene: TRBV6-5
D gene: -
clone size: many
CDR3 DNA: TGTCTAGGCACTGAAGCTTTCTTT
CDR3 protein: CLGTEAFF

J gene: TRBJ2-5
CDR3 length: 12
V gene: TRBV29-1
D gene: -
clone size: -
CDR3 DNA: TGCAGCGTTGAACTCATTGGAGAGACCCAGTATTTC
CDR3 protein: CSVELIGETQYF

J gene: TRBJ1-2
CDR3 length: 14
V gene: TRBV11-1
D gene: -
clone size: -
CDR3 DNA: TGTGCCAGCAGCTTAGGCCGGTCGGTAGAAGGCTACACCTTC
CDR3 protein: CASSLGRSVEGYTF

J gene: TRBJ2-2
CDR3 length: 19
V gene: TRBV25-1
D gene: -
clone size: -
CDR3 DNA: TGTGCCAGCAGTGTAAATGTGCGAAGTCTCCGGGGAGCCACCGGGGAGCTGTTTTTT
CDR3 protein: CASSVNVRSLRGATGELFF